The table lists the clone carrying this T cell receptor beta chain with a few counts. This sample was taken from a study of identical twins. The V and J ends lost 1 base and 4 bases, in that order; junction bases with no gene match: 6. In germline, CDR1 is MGHRA, CDR2 YSYEKL. The CDR3 sequence is 16 residues long. Using its own MiXCR run on the 5' RACE reads, TCRdb lists one record per CDR3 protein. The data contain 1.5 million to 2 million distinct CDR3 sequences, less than 35% of them seen just once; the ten biggest clones take up over 0.25%. Sequencing was done on a sample of cord blood. The sequence was obtained from a newborn girl in good health. The rearrangement joins TRBV4-1 to TRBJ2-1, with TRBD2 matching over 8 bases. DNA for the CDR3: TGCGCCAGCAGCCAAGGCCCCGGGACTAGTTACAATGAGCAGTTCTTC. The encoded protein is CASSQGPGTSYNEQFF.